These T cell receptor beta chains were read from a single sample in a study of cytomegalovirus exposure and HLA in healthy donors. The assay was immunoSEQ multiplex PCR, and TCRdb's table has in-frame clones only and misses some. Here the sample spans 150,000 to 200,000 clones, about 85% being singletons. Material: PBMCs. The origin of the receptors is a man between 18 and 29 years old in good health and CMV-seropositive. Each CDR3 is given with its conserved first and last residue. D genes are given only for firm matches. The size of a clone is reported for some rows only, either as once, few or many, or as a class for expanded clones.

D gene: .; V gene: TRBV12-5; clone size: .; J gene: TRBJ2-2; CDR3 protein: CASGTSGLPGELFF; CDR3 DNA: TGTGCTAGTGGTACGTCAGGACTCCCCGGGGAGCTGTTTTTT
D gene: TRBD1; V gene: TRBV2; clone size: once; J gene: TRBJ1-2; CDR3 protein: CASRDRGYGYTF; CDR3 DNA: TGTGCCAGCCGGGACAGGGGTTATGGCTACACCTTC
D gene: .; V gene: TRBV28; clone size: .; J gene: TRBJ1-5; CDR3 protein: CASSFEGEGNQPQHF; CDR3 DNA: TGTGCCAGCAGTTTCGAAGGGGAGGGCAATCAGCCCCAGCATTTT
D gene: TRBD2; V gene: TRBV11-2; clone size: .; J gene: TRBJ2-1; CDR3 protein: CASGRLAGVLNENEQFF; CDR3 DNA: TGTGCCAGCGGGAGACTAGCGGGAGTCCTAAACGAGAATGAGCAGTTCTTC
D gene: TRBD2; V gene: TRBV19; clone size: .; J gene: TRBJ2-1; CDR3 protein: CASSTSLAGKLNNEQFF; CDR3 DNA: TGTGCCAGTAGTACCTCACTAGCGGGGAAGTTAAACAATGAGCAGTTCTTC
D gene: TRBD2; V gene: TRBV6-5; clone size: .; J gene: TRBJ2-5; CDR3 protein: CASRRLAGGRGTQYF; CDR3 DNA: TGTGCCAGCAGACGACTAGCGGGGGGAAGGGGAACCCAGTACTTC
D gene: TRBD1; V gene: TRBV4-1; clone size: .; J gene: TRBJ2-3; CDR3 protein: CASSQDYRGPTDTQYF; CDR3 DNA: TGCGCCAGCAGCCAAGATTACAGGGGGCCCACAGATACGCAGTATTTT
D gene: TRBD1; V gene: TRBV6-5; clone size: .; J gene: TRBJ2-2; CDR3 protein: CASSPTGGTGELFF; CDR3 DNA: TGTGCCAGCAGTCCGACAGGGGGAACCGGGGAGCTGTTTTTT
D gene: TRBD1; V gene: TRBV18; clone size: .; J gene: TRBJ2-7; CDR3 protein: CASSPPTGTGEQYF; CDR3 DNA: TGTGCCAGCTCACCACCGACAGGGACGGGGGAGCAGTACTTC
D gene: TRBD2; V gene: TRBV28; clone size: .; J gene: TRBJ2-3; CDR3 protein: CASSEGGTGGNTQYF; CDR3 DNA: TGTGCCAGCTCCGAGGGTGGGACGGGGGGGAATACGCAGTATTTT
D gene: .; V gene: TRBV19; clone size: .; J gene: TRBJ1-5; CDR3 protein: CASSPRQGEDQHF; CDR3 DNA: TGTGCCAGTAGCCCTCGGCAGGGTGAGGACCAGCATTTT
D gene: TRBD1; V gene: TRBV7-3; clone size: .; J gene: TRBJ1-1; CDR3 protein: CASSATGDTEAFF; CDR3 DNA: TGTGCCAGCAGCGCGACAGGGGACACTGAAGCTTTCTTT
D gene: .; V gene: TRBV6-6; clone size: once; J gene: TRBJ1-2; CDR3 protein: CASSPREGDGYTF; CDR3 DNA: TGTGCCAGCAGTCCCCGAGAGGGCGATGGCTACACCTTC
D gene: .; V gene: TRBV19; clone size: .; J gene: TRBJ2-5; CDR3 protein: CASSPRGGTGWDYQETQYF; CDR3 DNA: TGTGCCAGTAGTCCTCGAGGGGGTACAGGGTGGGACTATCAAGAGACCCAGTACTTC
D gene: .; V gene: TRBV15; clone size: .; J gene: TRBJ2-1; CDR3 protein: CATSRDSRGGRYEQFF; CDR3 DNA: TGTGCCACCAGCAGAGATAGTAGGGGGGGGCGGTATGAGCAGTTCTTC
D gene: TRBD1; V gene: TRBV6-5; clone size: few; J gene: TRBJ1-1; CDR3 protein: CASSAGGEAFF; CDR3 DNA: TGTGCCAGCAGTGCAGGGGGAGAAGCTTTCTTT
D gene: .; V gene: TRBV29-1; clone size: .; J gene: TRBJ2-1; CDR3 protein: CSVDGDSYNEQFF; CDR3 DNA: TGCAGCGTTGACGGGGACTCCTACAATGAGCAGTTCTTC
D gene: .; V gene: TRBV28; clone size: .; J gene: TRBJ2-5; CDR3 protein: CASRATSKETQYF; CDR3 DNA: TGTGCCAGCAGGGCTACTAGTAAAGAGACCCAGTACTTC
D gene: TRBD2; V gene: TRBV7-9; clone size: .; J gene: TRBJ2-1; CDR3 protein: CASSLVPRGGNNEQFF; CDR3 DNA: TGTGCCAGCAGCTTAGTCCCCCGGGGGGGGAACAATGAGCAGTTCTTC
D gene: .; V gene: TRBV5-1; clone size: .; J gene: TRBJ1-6; CDR3 protein: CASSSGTGYSPLHF; CDR3 DNA: TGCGCCAGCAGCTCCGGTACAGGGTACTCACCCCTCCACTTT
D gene: .; V gene: TRBV5-1; clone size: .; J gene: TRBJ2-7; CDR3 protein: CASSLAGSEQYF; CDR3 DNA: TGCGCCAGCAGCTTGGCCGGGAGCGAGCAGTACTTC
D gene: .; V gene: TRBV11-2; clone size: .; J gene: TRBJ1-1; CDR3 protein: CASSPRRGLNTEAFF; CDR3 DNA: TGTGCCAGCAGCCCCCGGCGGGGACTAAACACTGAAGCTTTCTTT
D gene: TRBD2; V gene: TRBV5-5; clone size: .; J gene: TRBJ2-5; CDR3 protein: CASSLSPTLAGDQETQYF; CDR3 DNA: TGTGCCAGCAGCTTGAGTCCTACGCTAGCGGGGGACCAAGAGACCCAGTACTTC
D gene: TRBD1; V gene: TRBV5-1; clone size: few; J gene: TRBJ1-4; CDR3 protein: CASSSGTGGEKLFF; CDR3 DNA: TGCGCCAGCAGCTCCGGGACAGGGGGCGAAAAACTGTTTTTT
D gene: .; V gene: TRBV5-5; clone size: few; J gene: TRBJ1-4; CDR3 protein: CASSLDPIRITNEKLFF; CDR3 DNA: TGTGCCAGCAGCTTGGACCCGATTAGAATAACTAATGAAAAACTGTTTTTT
D gene: .; V gene: TRBV6-1; clone size: .; J gene: TRBJ1-5; CDR3 protein: CASSEGDRSYQPQHF; CDR3 DNA: TGTGCCAGCAGTGAGGGAGACAGGAGCTATCAGCCCCAGCATTTT
D gene: TRBD1; V gene: TRBV6-5; clone size: .; J gene: TRBJ1-2; CDR3 protein: CASCTTGGYGYTF; CDR3 DNA: TGTGCCAGTTGCACCACAGGGGGCTATGGCTACACCTTC
D gene: .; V gene: TRBV6-1; clone size: .; J gene: TRBJ2-3; CDR3 protein: CASSEQVDTDTQYF; CDR3 DNA: TGTGCCAGCAGTGAACAGGTGGACACAGATACGCAGTATTTT
D gene: TRBD1; V gene: TRBV5-4; clone size: .; J gene: TRBJ2-7; CDR3 protein: CASSGQGGEQYF; CDR3 DNA: TGTGCCAGCAGCGGACAGGGGGGCGAGCAGTACTTC